The following is a TCR beta chain sequence with its context. This clonotype was picked up a small number of times. Its antigen remains unidentified. Base qualities are not recorded, but no much larger clone differs from it by a single base. These data originate in a study of CD8+CD57+ T cells in acquired aplastic anemia (dated by TCRdb to 2017 to 2018). Some background on the complete study: Extracted DNA from sorted CD4+ and CD8+ cells averaged 3.2 ug, ranging from roughly 0.2 to 30 ug. A CD8+CD57+ expansion meant a frequency higher than the mean frequency seen in healthy subjects. Results and caveats for the whole study, not just this receptor: Between patients and healthy controls, no significant difference in CD8+ Simpson's diversity was found (P=0.060). Roughly 30 CD8+ CDR3 sequences were found to be shared between patients and controls, but these sequences appeared to be highly expressed in patients and within the immunodominant clones of the patients.

Here V drops 0 bases and J drops 0 bases, and the junction holds 8 bases not matched to any gene. The CDR3, cysteine through phenylalanine, is 18 amino acids long. Just CDR3 DNA is preserved here, 54 bases in frame from base 1. CDR1 is given as SGDLS and CDR2 as YYNGEE, both from the germline V gene. Genomic DNA served as template for TCR beta VDJ combination and CDR3 sequence profiling. TCR repertoire sequencing was run on an Illumina HiSeq 2000. Processing in the source paper ran as follows. Repertoires were assessed using TRBV/TRBJ rearrangement plots, CDR3 size and DJ length profiles, and Simpson's diversity index. Whichever DNA sequence was most abundant in the deep sequencing data was defined as the immunodominant clone. CDR3 amino acid sequences were screened for sharing across subjects and were compared with published repertoires and the VDJdb database. TCRdb applied fastp at Q25 and MiXCR to the public reads, then kept only in-frame beta chains. Every CDR3 protein is listed once, alongside the most common genes and DNA of its rows. For this entry, the V and J calls and clone size follow TCRdb and not the study's own pipeline. This sample is represented by 200,000 to 300,000 distinct CDR3 sequences; 82% of them were singletons. Around 40% of the sample goes to the ten largest clones.

Flow cytometry had shown CD8+CD57+ cell expansion in the patients selected for sequencing. Every patient had severe acquired aplastic anemia, diagnosed using the International Study of Aplastic Anemia and Agranulocytosis and Camitta criteria. No therapy had been received by the patients at the time of blood sampling. TCR repertoires of sorted CD4+ and CD8+ blood T cells from severe aplastic anemia patients and healthy subjects were deep-sequenced in the study. Patients were enrolled in the USA under clinicaltrials.gov protocols 00001620, 01623167, 00001397, 00071045, 00081523 and 00961064. Ficoll-Paque density gradient centrifugation was used to isolate peripheral blood mononuclear cells. CD4+ and CD8+ T cells were sorted by FACS or magnetic beads before DNA extraction.

Source material: sorted CD4+, CD8+, or CD8+CD57+ T cells (not recorded which) from PBMCs. Rearrangement joined TRBV9 to TRBJ2-1, and 8 bases in between align with TRBD2. The sequence was collected from a human donor with aplastic anemia. CDR3 protein: CASSVEASGPGSYNEQFF. The nucleotides read TGTGCCAGCAGCGTAGAGGCTAGCGGGCCGGGCTCCTACAATGAGCAGTTCTTC.